The present entry profiles one T cell receptor (beta chain) with its context. Measured with immunoSEQ multiplex PCR; TCRdb has only the in-frame clones, and not every one. The profile shows approximately 90,000 clones, 85% of them singletons. The source of the sample is a study of blood T cell repertoires in COVID-19. Study background: T cells, B-cell-depleted T cells, or PBMCs supplied cDNA or gDNA.

With V trimmed by 7 bases and J by 9 bases, 12 bases remained unmatched. Germline values: CDR1 LNHDA, CDR2 SQIVND (reference sequence). The CDR3 is made up of 16 amino acids. The sample comprised peripheral blood. The receptor comes from a man aged 55 to 70 with acute or convalescent COVID-19. The chain couples TRBV19 to TRBJ2-1, with 13 bases matching TRBD2. CDR3 sequence reads: CASTSSGTSGTSEQFF. In DNA form, the CDR3 reads TGTGCCAGTACCTCGAGCGGGACTAGCGGGACCAGTGAGCAGTTCTTC.